A single sample gave rise to the 14 T cell receptor beta chains below, sequenced in a study of CD8 T cells in ankylosing spondylitis. Broader study findings: About eight highly homologous variants made up a TCR beta motif that seemed to typify ankylosing spondylitis blood.

TCRdb reprocessed the 5' RACE reads via MiXCR and lists one record per CDR3 protein. The profile shows roughly 670,000 distinct CDR3 sequences, over 15% of them singletons. Antigen specificity for these receptors is unknown. The specimen was blood, either unsorted or a sorted T cell fraction (not recorded which). These receptors originate from a male donor with ankylosing spondylitis.

The chain uses TRBV11-1 and TRBJ2-1, with D perhaps TRBD2 (6 bases). The germline CDR1 and CDR2 sequences are SGHAT and FQDESV (reference sequence). This CDR3 spans 16 amino acids. With 5 bases removed from V and 0 bases from J, the gap between germline ends came to 14 bases. The CDR3 spells CASSVSGPHSYNEQFF. For the CDR3, the DNA is TGTGCCAGCAGCGTCAGCGGGCCTCACTCCTACAATGAGCAGTTCTTC.

This clonotype was counted only a few times. V is TRBV27 and J is TRBJ2-7; 12 nucleotides align to TRBD2. With 5 bases clipped from V and 2 bases from J, the junction kept 16 bases outside the gene matches. The CDR3 is made up of 19 amino acids. The germline CDR1 and CDR2 sequences are MNHEY and SMNVEV (reference sequence). The CDR3 nucleotides read TGTGCCAGCAGTCCACCCCCGGGACTAGCGGGTGTAGGGACCTACGAGCAGTACTTC. Translated, it gives CASSPPPGLAGVGTYEQYF.

This clonotype was seen a handful of times. The genes are TRBV14 and TRBJ2-4; D may be TRBD2 (6 bases). The ends were cut back, 0 bases at V and 9 bases at J, with 15 bases in the middle. The length of the CDR3 is 15 residues. CDR1 and CDR2 from the germline V gene are SGHDN and FVKESK. Here the CDR3 DNA reads TGTGCCAGCAGCCAAGATCGGGGGACCGAGTCCATTCAGTACTTC. This gives the protein CASSQDRGTESIQYF.

This clonotype was picked up a small number of times. This chain connects TRBV2 to TRBJ2-7; the match to TRBD1 covers 11 bases. The CDR3 runs to 16 residues. J gave up 5 bases and V 8 bases, and 14 bases lay outside the gene matches. Germline values: CDR1 SNHLY, CDR2 FYNNEI. As DNA, the CDR3 is TGTGCCAGCTCTCTTTTCGGACAGGGGGCTTCGGACGAGCAGTACTTC. Its translation is CASSLFGQGASDEQYF.

This clonotype was recorded a few times. The DNA of the CDR3 is TGTGCCACGGGAGAGTCTGAACTAAAAAACATTCAGTACTTC. This codes for CATGESELKNIQYF. The chain carries TRBV6-2 or TRBV6-3 and TRBJ2-4, with D maybe TRBD2 (6 bases). Germline V gene data show CDR1 as MNHEY and CDR2 as SVGEGT. The CDR3 sequence is 14 residues long. V was pared by 10 bases and J by 4 bases, with 17 bases between.

This clonotype was seen a handful of times. This chain joins TRBV30 and TRBJ2-3; 7 nucleotides match TRBD1. CDR1 and CDR2 (germline): GTSNPN, SVGIG (reference sequence). V was clipped by 5 bases and J by 4 bases; unmatched bases: 9. This CDR3 has 14 amino acids. The chain's CDR3 is CAWRGRGLPDTQYF. Written as DNA, the CDR3 is TGTGCCTGGCGGGGAAGGGGGCTACCAGATACGCAGTATTTT.

This clonotype appeared a few times. The J gene is TRBJ2-3, the V gene TRBV29-1, with TRBD2 matching over 8 bases. CDR3 length: 15 amino acids. V shed 0 bases, J shed 1 base, and the junction held 3 bases outside the gene matches. Germline V CDR1 and CDR2: SQVTM, ANQGSEA. CDR3 in DNA: TGCAGCGTTGAAGATCACGGGGGGGGCACAGATACGCAGTATTTT. Translating gives CSVEDHGGGTDTQYF.

The sample holds a few counts of this clonotype. V usage is TRBV11-2 and J usage is TRBJ2-1; 13 bases are a match to TRBD2. This CDR3 comprises 21 residues. Trimming at V came to 5 bases and at J to 3 bases, leaving 19 bases not matched to a gene. The germline gives CDR1 SGHAT, CDR2 FQNNGV. This chain's CDR3 is CASSRTRTGVTSGGFYNEQFF. CDR3 DNA: TGTGCCAGCAGCCGTACCCGGACAGGGGTGACTAGCGGGGGGTTCTACAATGAGCAGTTCTTC.

The rearrangement uses TRBV11-2 and TRBJ2-3; 10 bases are a match to TRBD2. J was trimmed by 0 bases and V by 5 bases; bases with no gene match: 8. Germline V gene sequence: CDR1 SGHAT, CDR2 FQNNGV. This CDR3 region has 17 residues. The CDR3 spells CASSPRTSGKSTDTQYF. CDR3 DNA: TGTGCCAGCAGCCCCCGGACTAGCGGAAAAAGCACAGATACGCAGTATTTT.

Only a few counts were recorded for this clonotype. The genes are TRBV20-1 and TRBJ2-1, with D possibly TRBD2 on 7 matching bases. The germline V and J ends were trimmed by 3 bases and 8 bases, with 17 bases remaining between them. Germline V CDR1 and CDR2: DFQATT, SNEGSKA (reference sequence). The CDR3 sequence is 14 residues long. CDR3 region: CSASGGLKRDEQFF. For the CDR3, the DNA is TGCAGTGCTAGCGGGGGGCTAAAGAGGGATGAGCAGTTCTTC.

CDR3 sequence reads: CASSPPPGLASETQYF. The CDR3, as DNA: TGTGCCAGCTCACCACCTCCGGGACTAGCTTCAGAGACCCAGTACTTC. This chain connects TRBV18 to TRBJ2-5, with 9 nucleotides matching TRBD2. The CDR3 totals 16 residues. J lost 4 bases, V lost 0 bases, and 6 bases had no gene match. Germline V CDR1 and CDR2: KGHSH, LQKENI.

This clonotype was picked up a small number of times. The J gene is TRBJ2-6, the V gene TRBV12-3 or TRBV12-4, with 10 bases fitting TRBD1. V lost 8 bases to trimming and J lost 0 bases; unmatched junction nucleotides: 7. This CDR3 is 17 amino acids long. This CDR3 is CASGDRGAPSGANVLTF. CDR3 coding DNA: TGTGCCAGCGGGGACAGGGGAGCCCCCTCTGGGGCCAACGTCCTGACTTTC.

The chain combines TRBV28 with TRBJ2-1; TRBD1 matches 10 bases. Germline V lookup: CDR1 MDHEN, CDR2 SYDVKM. This CDR3 contains 16 residues. The V and J ends lost 8 bases and 7 bases, in that order; junction bases with no gene match: 14. The CDR3 spells CASFAYPGTGANEQFF. The CDR3 bases are TGTGCCAGCTTTGCCTACCCCGGGACAGGGGCTAATGAGCAGTTCTTC.

The V call is TRBV12-3 or TRBV12-4, the J call TRBJ1-4; 7 bases align to TRBD1. The CDR3 spans 14 residues. J gave up 2 bases and V 5 bases, and 2 bases lay outside the gene matches. The CDR3 loop reads CASSQQGTNEKLFF. The CDR3 region has the DNA TGTGCCAGCAGTCAACAGGGGACTAATGAAAAACTGTTTTTT.